This TCR beta chain is from a study of blood T cell repertoires in COVID-19. Whole-study context: Researchers got acute and convalescent COVID-19 samples from the United States, Italy and Spain. The cDNA or gDNA used as material had been derived from T cells, B-cell-depleted T cells, or PBMCs.

In the authors' methods: Counts of nucleated cells, estimated from reference gene primer amplification, were obtained. This table comes from immunoSEQ multiplex PCR, and its TCRdb copy is limited to in-frame clones, with some not included. V, J and clone size are taken as reported in that table, and D and trimming were inferred from the DNA itself. The table has approximately 92,000 clones, around nine tenths seen once. One Seattle source followed patients from active infection through their disease course. Germline V gives CDR1 KGHSH, CDR2 LQKENI. V was shortened by 3 bases and J by 3 bases, with 5 bases between the two germline ends. This CDR3 has 13 residues.

This TCR came from a woman in her fifties or sixties with COVID-19, enrolled during active disease. The V gene is TRBV18, the J gene TRBJ1-4; no clear D. The sample was peripheral blood. The CDR3 sequence: CASSPGANEKLFF. CDR3 nucleotides: TGTGCCAGCTCACCCGGGGCTAATGAAAAACTGTTTTTT.